This TCR beta chain was sequenced during a study of blood T cell repertoires in COVID-19. Germline assignment: CDR1 WSHSY and CDR2 SAAADI. This CDR3 has 14 amino acids. The ends lost 6 bases at V and 4 bases at J; junction bases unmatched: 6. In the source study's methods: Nucleated cell number was recorded as an estimate derived from reference gene primer amplification. The protocol was immunoSEQ multiplex PCR, while the TCRdb copy is restricted to in-frame clones and leaves out a portion. The V and J calls and clone size were taken over from that table, and D and trimming were inferred from the DNA. The sample contains approximately 280,000 clones, approximately 88% of which appear only once.

Material: peripheral blood. The source is a man aged 18 to 35 with active or convalescent COVID-19. The V and J genes are TRBV10-2 and TRBJ1-2, with 9 bases identical to TRBD1. The chain's CDR3 is CASSPQGQGYGYTF. Here the CDR3 DNA reads TGCGCCAGCAGCCCTCAGGGACAGGGCTATGGCTACACCTTC.